These 5 T cell receptor beta chains came from one sample sequenced in a study of identical twins. TCRdb reanalysed the 5' RACE reads using MiXCR and keeps one entry per CDR3 protein. The sample shows 520,000 or so distinct CDR3 sequences, about 20% of them seen only once. This same sample was also part of a study on T cells expressing NK-cell markers.

The sample taken for sequencing was CD4+ T cells sorted from blood. The receptors here all came from a woman under 30 in good health.

This chain connects TRBV20-1 to TRBJ1-1; 7 nucleotides agree with TRBD1. With V trimmed by 1 base and J by 8 bases, 7 bases remained unmatched. This CDR3 is 13 amino acids long. The germline V gene encodes CDR1 DFQATT and CDR2 SNEGSKA (reference sequence). CDR3 protein: CSARAVTGREAFF. The CDR3 DNA follows: TGCAGTGCTAGAGCCGTGACAGGGAGGGAAGCTTTCTTT.

In this sample, this clonotype turned up a few times. The chain joins TRBV12-3 or TRBV12-4 to TRBJ1-1, with 8 bases lining up with TRBD1. The CDR3 length is 15 residues. V lost 3 bases, J lost 4 bases, and 7 bases stayed unmatched. Written as DNA, the CDR3 is TGTGCCAGCAGTTTCCTCAGGGGGCCGAGCACTGAAGCTTTCTTT. This translates into CASSFLRGPSTEAFF.

This clonotype was recorded many times. The V and J genes are TRBV29-1 and TRBJ2-1; D is undetermined. The CDR3 contains 13 residues. V was shortened by 5 bases and J by 4 bases, with 12 bases between the two germline ends. Germline V lookup: CDR1 SQVTM, CDR2 ANQGSEA. The CDR3 DNA reads TGCAGCGTTACGGTCAGGACGTACAATGAGCAGTTCTTC. This translates into CSVTVRTYNEQFF.

Only a few counts were recorded for this clonotype. The gene calls are TRBV12-3 or TRBV12-4 and TRBJ1-6; D remains ambiguous. The CDR3 has 13 amino acids. The V gene lost 6 bases and the J gene lost 7 bases, with 10 bases spanning the gap. The CDR3 nucleotides are TGTGCCAGCAGCCAAAGACCGAATTCACCCCTCCACTTT. Translated, it gives CASSQRPNSPLHF.

V and J are TRBV4-3 and TRBJ2-7; the D call may be TRBD1 or TRBD2 (5 bases each). Germline V gene data show CDR1 as LGHNA and CDR2 as YSLEER. Trimming took off 0 bases at V and 5 bases at J, with 14 bases between the two ends. CDR3 length: 15 amino acids. The CDR3 region is CASSQEHDGTHEQYF. The CDR3 region has the DNA TGCGCCAGCAGCCAAGAACACGACGGGACCCACGAGCAGTACTTC.